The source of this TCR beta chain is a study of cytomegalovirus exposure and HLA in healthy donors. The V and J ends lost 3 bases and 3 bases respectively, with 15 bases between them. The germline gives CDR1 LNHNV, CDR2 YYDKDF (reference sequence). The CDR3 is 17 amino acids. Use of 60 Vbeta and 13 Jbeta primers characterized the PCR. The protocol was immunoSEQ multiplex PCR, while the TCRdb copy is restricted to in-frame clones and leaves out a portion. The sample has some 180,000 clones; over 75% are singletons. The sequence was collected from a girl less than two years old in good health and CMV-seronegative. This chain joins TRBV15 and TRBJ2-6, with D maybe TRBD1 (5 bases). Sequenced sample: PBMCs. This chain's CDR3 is CATSRGPPGDGANVLTF. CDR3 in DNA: TGTGCCACCAGCAGGGGGCCCCCTGGGGATGGGGCCAACGTCCTGACTTTC.